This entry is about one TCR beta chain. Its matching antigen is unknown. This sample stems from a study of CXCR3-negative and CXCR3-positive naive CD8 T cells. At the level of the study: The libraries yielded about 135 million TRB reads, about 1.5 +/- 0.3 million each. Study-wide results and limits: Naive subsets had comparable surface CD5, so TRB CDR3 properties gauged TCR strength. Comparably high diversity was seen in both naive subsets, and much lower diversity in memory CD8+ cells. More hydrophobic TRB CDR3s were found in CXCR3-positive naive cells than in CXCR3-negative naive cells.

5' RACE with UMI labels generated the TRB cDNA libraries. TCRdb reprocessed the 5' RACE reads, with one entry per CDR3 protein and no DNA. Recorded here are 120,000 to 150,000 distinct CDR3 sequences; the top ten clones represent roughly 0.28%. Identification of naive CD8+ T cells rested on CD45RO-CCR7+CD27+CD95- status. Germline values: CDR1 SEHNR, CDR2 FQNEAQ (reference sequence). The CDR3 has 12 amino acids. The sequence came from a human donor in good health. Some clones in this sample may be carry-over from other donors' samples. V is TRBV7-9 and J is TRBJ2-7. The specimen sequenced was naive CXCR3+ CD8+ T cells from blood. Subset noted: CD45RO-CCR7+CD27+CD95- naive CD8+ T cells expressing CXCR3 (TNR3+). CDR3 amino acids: CASSFIYYEQYF.